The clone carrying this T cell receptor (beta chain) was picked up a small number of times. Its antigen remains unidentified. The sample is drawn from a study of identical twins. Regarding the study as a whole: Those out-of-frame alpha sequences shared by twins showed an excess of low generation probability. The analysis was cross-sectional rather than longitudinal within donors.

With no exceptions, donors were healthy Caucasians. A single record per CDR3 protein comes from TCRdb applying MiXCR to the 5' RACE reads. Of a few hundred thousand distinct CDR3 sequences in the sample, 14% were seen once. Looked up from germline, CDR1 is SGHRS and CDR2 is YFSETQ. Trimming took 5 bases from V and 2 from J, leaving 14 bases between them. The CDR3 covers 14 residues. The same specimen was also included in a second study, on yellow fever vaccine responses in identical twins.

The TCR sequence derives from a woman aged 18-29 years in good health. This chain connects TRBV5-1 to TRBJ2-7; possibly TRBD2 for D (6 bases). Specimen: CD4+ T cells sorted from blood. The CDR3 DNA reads TGCGCCAGCAGGGAGGGCCTTAACGCCTACGAGCAGTACTTC. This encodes CASREGLNAYEQYF.